Listed here are 26 T cell receptor beta chains from one sample, sequenced in a study of shared clonotypes between healthy human individuals. The naive CD8 subset, CD45RO-negative cells positively selected for CCR7, excluded terminally differentiated effector memory CD45RA+ cells. Only in-frame clones appear in the TCRdb table, and some are missing; sequencing was by immunoSEQ multiplex PCR. In the table there are around 2.1 million clones, more than 85% of which are singletons. Input material: naive CD8+ T cells from PBMCs. These receptors were collected from a man aged 18 to 30 in good health. Some clones in this sample may be carry-over from other donors' samples.

In this sample, this clone turned up once. The chain couples TRBV7-8 to TRBJ2-7; D call uncertain. The V end was cut by 5 bases, the J end by 0 bases, with 11 bases between. Germline V lookup: CDR1 SGHVS, CDR2 FQNEAQ. This CDR3 region has 14 residues. The CDR3 DNA sequence: TGTGCCAGCAGCCAACAAAGTAGCTCCTACGAGCAGTACTTC. Its protein is CASSQQSSSYEQYF.

The V call is TRBV7-9, the J call TRBJ2-3, with TRBD2 matching over 10 bases. The V and J ends lost 3 bases and 2 bases, in that order; junction bases with no gene match: 2. This CDR3 spans 15 amino acids. CDR1 is SEHNR, CDR2 FQNEAQ, per germline (reference sequence). CDR3 sequence reads: CASSFGTSDTDTQYF. CDR3 nucleotide sequence: TGTGCCAGCAGCTTCGGGACTAGCGACACAGATACGCAGTATTTT.

The chain employs TRBV28 and TRBJ2-7; a possible D gene is TRBD2 (5 bases). Germline CDR1 is MDHEN and CDR2 is SYDVKM. There are 11 residues in the CDR3. With 8 bases removed from V and 5 bases from J, the gap between germline ends came to 10 bases. The CDR3 loop reads CASAGNHEQYF. DNA for the CDR3: TGTGCCAGCGCCGGGAATCACGAGCAGTACTTC.

This clone has only one observation. The chain is built from TRBV5-4 and TRBJ1-4; maybe TRBD1 (6 bases). CDR3 length: 15 amino acids. CDR1 SGHNT and CDR2 YYREEE come from the germline V gene (reference sequence). Trimming stripped 2 bases from V and 7 bases from J, with 15 bases between. CDR3 loop: CASSLSGDISEKLFF. DNA for the CDR3: TGTGCCAGCAGCTTAAGTGGGGACATAAGTGAAAAACTGTTTTTT.

The CDR3 bases are TGCGCCAGCAGCCAAGGTCCCTCCCAGGCGAAAGCATCACTGTTTTTT. Protein product: CASSQGPSQAKASLFF. V is TRBV4-1 and J is TRBJ1-4; D call uncertain. The CDR3 is 16 residues long. Germline lookup yields CDR1 MGHRA and CDR2 YSYEKL. V was shortened by 1 base and J by 13 bases, with 22 bases between the two germline ends.

The V gene is TRBV28, the J gene TRBJ1-2, with TRBD1 as a possible D gene (5 bases). The CDR3 has 15 residues. Germline V lookup: CDR1 MDHEN, CDR2 SYDVKM. Between the trimmed V and J ends, which lost 4 bases and 7 bases, there was a span of 19 bases. The chain's CDR3 is CASSSPREGSSGYTF. Written as DNA, the CDR3 is TGTGCCAGCAGTTCCCCCAGGGAGGGGTCGAGTGGCTACACCTTC.

This clone was detected once. This chain connects TRBV27 to TRBJ1-5; no firm D call. This CDR3 has 13 residues. Germline CDR1 MNHEY, CDR2 SMNVEV (reference sequence). The V end lost 6 bases, the J end lost 1 base, and 7 bases lay between the germline ends. The CDR3 sequence is CASSARSNQPQHF. Here the CDR3 DNA reads TGTGCCAGCAGCGCCAGAAGCAATCAGCCCCAGCATTTT.

The chain recombines TRBV27 with TRBJ2-3, with TRBD1 as a possible D gene (6 bases). Trimming removed 8 bases at V and 2 bases at J, with 11 bases between. The CDR3 extends over 13 amino acids. Germline V gene lookup returns CDR1 MNHEY and CDR2 SMNVEV (reference sequence). CDR3 sequence (DNA): TGTGCCAGCTCCCGGACAGACACAGATACGCAGTATTTT. Translating it yields CASSRTDTDTQYF.

This clone was found once. This chain joins TRBV30 and TRBJ1-6; D not certain. Germline V gene lookup returns CDR1 GTSNPN and CDR2 SVGIG (reference sequence). The CDR3 covers 14 residues. The ends were cut back, 3 bases at V and 2 bases at J, with 8 bases in the middle. CDR3: CAWRMGAYNSPLHF. The CDR3 bases are TGTGCCTGGAGGATGGGCGCCTATAATTCACCCCTCCACTTT.

The V gene is TRBV28, the J gene TRBJ2-7, with D possibly TRBD2 on 6 matching bases. Trimming removed 4 bases from V and 2 bases from J, with 12 bases in between. Germline lookup yields CDR1 MDHEN and CDR2 SYDVKM. This CDR3 has 14 residues. As DNA, the CDR3 is TGTGCCAGCAGTTCCCGGGGGATGGCCTACGAGCAGTACTTC. Amino acid sequence: CASSSRGMAYEQYF.

This chain links TRBV27 with TRBJ1-4; no definite D call. Germline lookup yields CDR1 MNHEY and CDR2 SMNVEV (reference sequence). The CDR3 covers 13 residues. V was clipped by 6 bases and J by 8 bases, with 13 bases between them. The CDR3 loop reads CASRLRASEKLFF. DNA of the CDR3: TGTGCCAGCAGACTTAGGGCGAGCGAAAAACTGTTTTTT.

This sequence joins TRBV6-1 and TRBJ2-7, with D maybe TRBD2 (6 bases). Trimming cost V 9 bases and J 9 bases, with 12 bases left between them. Germline assignment: CDR1 MNHNS and CDR2 SASEGT. The CDR3 covers 10 residues. The CDR3 loop reads CASGTPVQYF. The CDR3 bases are TGTGCCAGTGGGACTCCCGTGCAGTACTTC.

The CDR3 reads CASSPSRLAGGNEQYF. In DNA form, the CDR3 reads TGTGCCAGCAGCCCCTCGAGATTAGCAGGTGGGAACGAGCAGTACTTC. V is TRBV11-2 and J is TRBJ2-7; unclear D gene. Trimming removed 5 bases at V and 5 bases at J, with 22 bases between. This CDR3 spans 16 amino acids. Germline V lookup: CDR1 SGHAT, CDR2 FQNNGV.

This chain connects TRBV9 to TRBJ2-1; TRBD1 might be the D (6 bases). Per the germline V gene, CDR1 is SGDLS and CDR2 is YYNGEE. The ends were cut back, 0 bases at V and 4 bases at J, with 14 bases in the middle. The CDR3 loop spans 16 amino acids. CDR3 coding DNA: TGTGCCAGCAGCGTAGGGTTCAGGGGCGGATACAATGAGCAGTTCTTC. It codes for CASSVGFRGGYNEQFF.

V and J are TRBV5-4 and TRBJ1-1; weak D call: TRBD1 (5 bases). V lost 4 bases to trimming and J lost 5 bases, with 21 bases between them. Germline CDR1 reads SGHNT; CDR2 reads YYREEE (reference sequence). The CDR3 contains 16 residues. CDR3 sequence reads: CASSQGTSGEWTEAFF. CDR3 nucleotides: TGTGCCAGCAGCCAAGGGACCTCTGGAGAGTGGACTGAAGCTTTCTTT.

This clone was picked up a small number of times. In the same sample, other DNA sequences code for this CDR3. V is TRBV6-5 and J is TRBJ1-2; a possible D gene is TRBD1 (5 bases). Trimming cost V 5 bases and J 5 bases, with 6 bases left between them. The germline gives CDR1 MNHEY, CDR2 SVGAGI. The CDR3 sequence is 11 residues long. CDR3 residues: CASSDSYGYTF. The CDR3 nucleotides are TGTGCCAGCAGTGACAGTTATGGCTACACCTTC.

A few counts support this clone. The gene calls are TRBV29-1 and TRBJ2-2, with a weak D call TRBD1 (6 bases). Germline CDR1 reads SQVTM; CDR2 reads ANQGSEA. The CDR3 has 12 amino acids. V shed 7 bases and J shed 3 bases, with 9 bases lying between them. The CDR3 protein is CSAPGDTGELFF. For the CDR3, the DNA is TGCAGCGCCCCAGGGGACACCGGGGAGCTGTTTTTT.

The CDR3 loop is CASSVEGRAAGNTIYF. The CDR3 nucleotides read TGTGCCAGCAGCGTAGAGGGCAGGGCAGCTGGAAACACCATATATTTT. The chain is built from TRBV9 and TRBJ1-3, with TRBD1 as a possible D gene (5 bases). From germline, CDR1 is SGDLS and CDR2 YYNGEE. Trimming removed 0 bases at V and 2 bases at J, with 12 bases between. The length of the CDR3 is 16 residues.

The V gene is TRBV15, the J gene TRBJ1-3, with D uncertain. The germline V gene encodes CDR1 LNHNV and CDR2 YYDKDF (reference sequence). The CDR3 contains 19 residues. With 1 base removed from V and 0 bases from J, the gap between germline ends came to 19 bases. The CDR3 DNA sequence: TGTGCCACCAGCAGAGGAAACCGTGGGGATCCGTCCTCTGGAAACACCATATATTTT. Protein sequence: CATSRGNRGDPSSGNTIYF.

The sample holds one count of this clone. The chain joins TRBV27 to TRBJ2-2; D is unclear. The CDR3 consists of 16 residues. Per the germline V gene, CDR1 is MNHEY and CDR2 is SMNVEV (reference sequence). The germline V and J ends were trimmed by 3 bases and 1 base, with 12 bases remaining between them. CDR3 sequence: CASSFAVGENTGELFF. The CDR3 region has the DNA TGTGCCAGCAGTTTCGCGGTAGGAGAGAACACCGGGGAGCTGTTTTTT.

The V call is TRBV28, the J call TRBJ2-7; the D is unclear. CDR1 MDHEN and CDR2 SYDVKM come from the germline V gene. With 6 bases removed from V and 4 bases from J, the gap between germline ends came to 13 bases. This CDR3 is built from 13 residues. In DNA, the CDR3 is TGTGCCAGCAGCCCTGTCCGGGCTTACGAGCAGTACTTC. Its protein is CASSPVRAYEQYF. The full variable domain, in which reference TRBV28 and TRBJ2-7 provide the parts outside the CDR3, is DVKVTQSSRYLVKRTGEKVFLECVQDMDHENMFWYRQDPGLGLRLIYFSYDVKMKEKGDIPEGYSVSREKKERFSLILESASTNQTSMYLCASSPVRAYEQYFGPGTRLTVT.

Written as DNA, the CDR3 is TGCGCCAGCAGCCAAGAAGGGGGGACACACTCCTACGAGCAGTACTTC. It codes for CASSQEGGTHSYEQYF. The V gene is TRBV4-3, the J gene TRBJ2-7; tentatively, D is TRBD1 or TRBD2 (6 bases each). The germline V gene encodes CDR1 LGHNA and CDR2 YSLEER. The V gene lost 0 bases and the J gene lost 0 bases, with 12 bases spanning the gap. The CDR3 is 16 residues long.

About this clone itself: The sample holds other DNA sequences that translate to the same CDR3. V is TRBV5-1 and J is TRBJ1-1; D is unresolved. The V gene's germline CDR1 is SGHRS and CDR2 YFSETQ. V was trimmed by 0 bases and J by 3 bases, leaving 6 bases between them. CDR3 length equals 13 residues. CDR3 in DNA: TGCGCCAGCAGCTTGGCGGGATACACTGAAGCTTTCTTT. Translation gives CASSLAGYTEAFF.

The rearrangement uses TRBV6-5 and TRBJ2-5; 7 bases are shared with TRBD1. V shed 8 bases and J 4 bases; nucleotides not matched to a gene: 7. Germline V CDR1 and CDR2: MNHEY, SVGAGI. CDR3 size: 13 residues. CDR3 nucleotide sequence: TGTGCCAGCGGGATGAACAGGGGAGAGACCCAGTACTTC. Translating gives CASGMNRGETQYF.

In this sample, this clone turned up once. V usage is TRBV6-5 and J usage is TRBJ2-7; 7 bases align to TRBD2. Germline-derived CDR1 and CDR2 are MNHEY and SVGAGI. Trimming removed 2 bases from V and 3 bases from J; junction bases left unmatched: 7. The CDR3 totals 15 residues. CDR3 in amino acids: CASSYRLAAGYEQYF. For the CDR3, the DNA is TGTGCCAGCAGTTACCGGCTAGCGGCGGGCTACGAGCAGTACTTC.

The chain joins TRBV27 to TRBJ2-1; 10 bases line up with TRBD2. CDR3 length: 17 amino acids. Germline lookup yields CDR1 MNHEY and CDR2 SMNVEV (reference sequence). The junction had 12 bases not matched to a gene; V was cut back by 7 bases and J by 3 bases. The CDR3 DNA sequence: TGTGCCAGCACTGGCCCCCCACTAGCGGGACTCTACAATGAGCAGTTCTTC. It yields the protein CASTGPPLAGLYNEQFF.